Below are 29 T cell receptor beta chains sequenced from a single sample in a study of breast tumors, draining lymph nodes, adjacent tissues (dated by TCRdb to the mid-2010s). The library was built by means of multiplex PCR. Sequencing took place on an Illumina HiSeq 2000. TCRdb reanalyzed the raw reads on its own, using fastp at Q25 for trimming and MiXCR for clone calling, and kept in-frame beta chains. Each entry is one CDR3 protein sequence, shown with its most common DNA and genes. The sample profile shows about 7,200 distinct CDR3 sequences; around two fifths of them were found once. Clones ranked in the top ten supply around 44% of the sample. The sequenced sample consisted of tumor-adjacent breast tissue. These TCRs come from a female donor with breast cancer. Some clones in this sample may be carry-over from other donors' samples.

This clonotype was seen ten or more times. V gene TRBV6-2 or TRBV6-3 combines with J gene TRBJ2-2; 9 nucleotides line up with TRBD1. The CDR3 length is 16 residues. The germline gives CDR1 MNHEY, CDR2 SVGEGT. Trimming removed 2 bases from V and 4 bases from J; junction bases left unmatched: 5. Here the CDR3 reads CASSYTGGRSTGELFF. CDR3 coding DNA: TGTGCCAGCAGTTACACAGGGGGCCGGAGCACCGGGGAGCTGTTTTTT.

This rearrangement joins TRBV20-1 to TRBJ1-6; D is ambiguous. The CDR3 is 17 amino acids. CDR1 DFQATT and CDR2 SNEGSKA come from the germline V gene (reference sequence). V dropped 0 bases and J dropped 9 bases, with 21 bases sitting between them. This CDR3 reads CSARDGRLSFLGSPLHF. The CDR3 nucleotides read TGCAGTGCTAGAGACGGAAGGCTTAGCTTTTTGGGTTCACCCCTCCACTTT.

The chain joins TRBV10-2 to TRBJ1-5, with D tentatively TRBD1 (5 bases). The CDR3 extends over 14 amino acids. Germline CDR1 is WSHSY and CDR2 is SAAADI. Trimming took off 2 bases at V and 7 bases at J, with 12 bases between the two ends. CDR3 amino acids: CASSEGGLGQPQHF. CDR3 bases: TGCGCCAGCAGTGAGGGGGGATTAGGACAGCCCCAGCATTTT.

By frequency in the sample, this clonotype is medium-sized. The chain combines TRBV5-1 with TRBJ1-6; TRBD1 agrees at 7 bases. The CDR3 loop spans 15 amino acids. CDR1 is SGHRS, CDR2 YFSETQ, per germline. V lost 3 bases, J lost 5 bases, and 5 bases stayed unmatched. CDR3 loop: CASSSEGAHNSPLHF. The CDR3 coding sequence is TGCGCCAGCAGCTCGGAGGGGGCTCATAATTCACCCCTCCACTTT.

This clonotype was picked up a small number of times. The chain uses TRBV27 and TRBJ1-6; a weak D match, TRBD1 (5 bases). The germline V and J ends were trimmed by 6 bases and 9 bases, with 12 bases remaining between them. This CDR3 is 13 amino acids long. Germline V gene lookup returns CDR1 MNHEY and CDR2 SMNVEV (reference sequence). CDR3 bases: TGTGCCAGCAGCACACCGGGGGTTTCACCCCTCCACTTT. Protein sequence: CASSTPGVSPLHF.

By sample share, this clonotype is medium-sized (0.01 to 0.1%). The chain combines TRBV7-3 with TRBJ2-5; TRBD2 agrees at 7 bases. V lost 5 bases and J lost 1; bases outside the gene matches: 7. Germline V lookup: CDR1 SGHTA, CDR2 FQGTGA. The CDR3 totals 15 residues. This chain's CDR3 is CASSAAGGFQETQYF. The CDR3 DNA is TGTGCCAGCAGCGCGGCCGGGGGGTTCCAAGAGACCCAGTACTTC.

This clonotype appeared many times. CDR3 coding DNA: TGTGCCAGCAGCCTGCCCCTGGGGCTTCGGCCCCAGCATTTT. Amino acid sequence: CASSLPLGLRPQHF. The J gene is TRBJ1-5, the V gene TRBV28; perhaps TRBD1 as D (5 bases). This CDR3 region has 14 residues. The V gene's germline CDR1 is MDHEN and CDR2 SYDVKM. The V and J ends lost 6 bases and 9 bases respectively, with 18 bases between them.

As concerns this clonotype: The junction shows a germline mismatch at one end, possibly a read error. V and J are TRBV7-2 and TRBJ2-7; D unclear. CDR1 SGHTA and CDR2 FQGNSA come from the germline V gene. The CDR3 has 18 residues. CDR3 nucleotide sequence: TGCGCCAGCAGCCAGGATAGAATCTGGTCCAAGGAGATCTACGAGCAGTACTTC. Encoded protein: CASSQDRIWSKEIYEQYF.

V is TRBV28 and J is TRBJ2-1, with 8 bases lining up with TRBD2. CDR1 MDHEN and CDR2 SYDVKM come from the germline V gene. This CDR3 spans 15 amino acids. Trimming removed 7 bases from V and 7 bases from J; junction bases left unmatched: 12. CDR3 DNA sequence: TGTGCCAGCACCATCGGGACTAGGGCTGGGAATGAGCAGTTCTTC. This encodes CASTIGTRAGNEQFF.

This clonotype was seen many times. The V call is TRBV20-1, the J call TRBJ1-5; TRBD1 agrees at 8 bases. CDR1 and CDR2 from the germline V gene are DFQATT and SNEGSKA (reference sequence). After removal of 4 bases from V and 6 bases from J, the junction contained 8 bases not matched to a gene. The CDR3 covers 14 residues. As DNA, the CDR3 is TGCAGTGCTAAGGACAGGGAGGTTCGTCAGCCCCAGCATTTT. It codes for CSAKDREVRQPQHF.

By proportion, this clonotype is medium-sized. V usage is TRBV9 and J usage is TRBJ2-1, with D possibly TRBD2 on 6 matching bases. The CDR3 spans 13 residues. Germline values: CDR1 SGDLS, CDR2 YYNGEE. V was pared by 3 bases and J by 7 bases, with 11 bases between. The CDR3 loop reads CASSALAMNEQFF. The CDR3 DNA follows: TGTGCCAGCAGCGCCCTAGCGATGAATGAGCAGTTCTTC. Complete variable domain (other parts from reference TRBV9 and TRBJ2-1): DSGVTQTPKHLITATGQRVTLRCSPRSGDLSVYWYQQSLDQGLQFLIQYYNGEERAKGNILERFSAQQFPDLHSELNLSSLELGDSALYFCASSALAMNEQFFGPGTRLTVL.

The sample holds many counts of this clonotype. This chain joins TRBV11-2 and TRBJ2-1, with D uncertain. V dropped 6 bases and J dropped 4 bases, with 19 bases sitting between them. CDR1 is SGHAT and CDR2 is FQNNGV in the germline V gene. The CDR3 is made up of 16 amino acids. CDR3 in DNA: TGTGCCAGCAGACAATCCGTGGGCACTCAGTACAATGAGCAGTTCTTC. Its translation is CASRQSVGTQYNEQFF.

This chain uses TRBV4-3 with TRBJ2-3; the D gene is possibly TRBD1 (7 bases). Germline CDR1 LGHNA, CDR2 YSLEER. With 4 bases removed from V and 6 bases from J, the gap between germline ends came to 23 bases. The CDR3 is made up of 17 amino acids. For the CDR3, the DNA is TGCGCCAGCAGCCCCGAGGGGGCGGGCGGAGGAGGGGATACGCAGTATTTT. It is translated as CASSPEGAGGGGDTQYF.

In this sample, this clonotype turned up a few times. The CDR3 ends on some other residue instead of the conserved phenylalanine or tryptophan, so this is likely a read error. The chain links TRBV6-1 to TRBJ2-1; 10 positions agree with TRBD2. The CDR3 has 15 residues. Trimming at V came to 3 bases and at J to 2 bases, leaving 1 base not matched to a gene. Germline V gene lookup returns CDR1 MNHNS and CDR2 SASEGT. The CDR3 here is CASSDLAGAYNEQFL. DNA for the CDR3: TGTGCCAGCAGTGATCTAGCGGGGGCCTACAATGAGCAGTTCCTC.

This clonotype is labeled medium-sized. The chain employs TRBV5-1 and TRBJ1-2; 7 positions agree with TRBD1. The CDR3 covers 12 residues. The junction had 4 bases not matched to a gene; V was cut back by 3 bases and J by 8 bases. CDR1 SGHRS and CDR2 YFSETQ come from the germline V gene. CDR3 nucleotide sequence: TGCGCCAGCAGCTATCAGGGGGAAGGCTACACCTTC. Translated: CASSYQGEGYTF.

This clonotype was detected many times. The chain links TRBV28 to TRBJ1-2; no clear D gene. The germline CDR1 and CDR2 sequences are MDHEN and SYDVKM. V lost 5 bases, J lost 7 bases, and 11 bases lay in between. This CDR3 region has 12 residues. This CDR3 reads CASSPNIRGYTF. CDR3 DNA sequence: TGTGCCAGCAGTCCCAATATCCGTGGCTACACCTTC.

By sample fraction, this clonotype is medium-sized. The V gene is TRBV5-1, the J gene TRBJ1-2; no firm D call. CDR1 is SGHRS, CDR2 YFSETQ, per germline. The CDR3 runs to 14 residues. Between the trimmed V and J ends, which lost 0 bases and 3 bases, there was a span of 9 bases. The CDR3 DNA reads as TGCGCCAGCAGCTTGGGGACGTCGGACTATGGCTACACCTTC. Its translation is CASSLGTSDYGYTF.

As concerns this clonotype: It may be a read error: a sequence one base away is much more abundant. The rearrangement joins TRBV28 to TRBJ2-7; the match to TRBD1 covers 12 bases. V lost 4 bases, J lost 5 bases, and 6 bases stayed unmatched. CDR1 and CDR2 (germline): MDHEN, SYDVKM. This CDR3 comprises 15 residues. The CDR3 DNA follows: TGTGCCAGCAGTTGGAGGGACAGGGGGCACCACGAGCAGTACTTC. Translation: CASSWRDRGHHEQYF.

J is TRBJ1-2 and V is TRBV6-6; 9 bases fit TRBD1. This CDR3 region has 14 residues. Germline loops: CDR1 MNHNY, CDR2 SVGAGI (reference sequence). Germline trimming cut 6 bases from V and 1 base from J; bases unmatched to any gene: 3. CDR3 in amino acids: CASSYRGLNYGYTF. The CDR3 region has the DNA TGTGCCAGCAGCTACAGGGGGCTTAACTATGGCTACACCTTC.

The chain links TRBV2 to TRBJ1-3; D is unresolved. Germline assignment: CDR1 SNHLY and CDR2 FYNNEI. The CDR3 sequence is 13 residues long. V was shortened by 6 bases and J by 0 bases, with 6 bases between the two germline ends. CDR3 nucleotide sequence: TGTGCCAGCAGCCAAGACTCTGGAAACACCATATATTTT. Translated: CASSQDSGNTIYF.

The chain has TRBV28 and TRBJ1-2; perhaps TRBD1 as D (5 bases). The CDR3 extends over 16 amino acids. Germline-derived CDR1 and CDR2 are MDHEN and SYDVKM. The ends were cut back, 2 bases at V and 4 bases at J, with 17 bases in the middle. CDR3 sequence (DNA): TGTGCCAGCAGTTTAGGGGGACGAGTTTATGGCTATGGCTACACCTTC. It specifies CASSLGGRVYGYGYTF.

This clonotype was found many times. V is TRBV27 and J is TRBJ2-7; D remains ambiguous. Germline-derived CDR1 and CDR2 are MNHEY and SMNVEV (reference sequence). CDR3 size: 13 residues. The ends were cut back, 4 bases at V and 6 bases at J, with 13 bases in the middle. CDR3 DNA: TGTGCCAGCAGTTCAATTAGTGTTCCCGAGCAGTACTTC. The encoded protein is CASSSISVPEQYF.

With respect to this clonotype: This CDR3 is missing its conserved last phenylalanine or tryptophan, likely due to a read error. This rearrangement joins TRBV18 to TRBJ2-7; the D gene is possibly TRBD1 (6 bases). The CDR3 is 14 amino acids. CDR1 and CDR2 (germline): KGHSH, LQKENI. CDR3 nucleotides: TGTGCTAGCTCCCGACAGGTCAGGGGCTACGAGCAGTACTCC. Its translation: CASSRQVRGYEQYS.

The chain has TRBV20-1 and TRBJ2-7, with 7 bases aligning to TRBD2. The V and J ends lost 3 bases and 7 bases, in that order; junction bases with no gene match: 9. The germline CDR1 and CDR2 sequences are DFQATT and SNEGSKA (reference sequence). The CDR3 runs 13 residues. CDR3 coding DNA: TGCAGTGCTAGTCCGGGGAGGGCGCGTGAGCAGTACTTC. It translates to CSASPGRAREQYF.

This clonotype was found many times. The V gene is TRBV9, the J gene TRBJ1-4, with D perhaps matching TRBD1 (5 bases). V was cut by 0 bases and J by 7 bases, with 13 bases left in between. The CDR3 extends over 15 amino acids. The germline V gene has CDR1 SGDLS and CDR2 YYNGEE. CDR3 loop: CASSVEAGLIEKLFF. The CDR3 DNA reads as TGTGCCAGCAGCGTAGAAGCAGGGCTTATTGAAAAACTGTTTTTT.

This clonotype was observed a handful of times. This chain uses TRBV6-1 with TRBJ2-2, with 11 bases aligning to TRBD2. The CDR3 runs 16 residues. V lost 6 bases and J lost 5; bases outside the gene matches: 8. CDR1 MNHNS and CDR2 SASEGT come from the germline V gene. CDR3 region: CASRGQRLAGTGELFF. The CDR3 DNA follows: TGTGCCAGCAGGGGCCAAAGACTAGCGGGAACCGGGGAGCTGTTTTTT.

This clonotype has ten or more counts. The V call is TRBV20-1, the J call TRBJ2-3; TRBD2 matches 9 bases. After removal of 5 bases from V and 0 bases from J, the junction contained 12 bases not matched to a gene. The CDR3 length is 17 residues. Germline lookup yields CDR1 DFQATT and CDR2 SNEGSKA (reference sequence). The CDR3 nucleotides are TGCAGTGCTCAGCCAAATAGCGGGGGAGCTAGCACAGATACGCAGTATTTT. Its protein is CSAQPNSGGASTDTQYF.

The chain is built from TRBV5-6 and TRBJ2-7, with D unclear. The ends were cut back, 2 bases at V and 4 bases at J, with 7 bases in the middle. CDR3 length equals 12 residues. The V gene's germline CDR1 is SGHDT and CDR2 YYEEEE. The CDR3 protein is CASSLVSYEQYF. The DNA of the CDR3 is TGTGCCAGCAGCTTAGTCTCATACGAGCAGTACTTC.

Remarks on this clonotype: One junction end disagrees with the germline gene, perhaps due to a read error. The CDR3, as DNA: TGTGCCAGTAGTAGCGTGGACGTTGGAAGCACCATATATTTT. Translating gives CASSSVDVGSTIYF. The V call is TRBV19, the J call TRBJ1-3, with D unresolved. Germline CDR1 and CDR2: LNHDA and SQIVND (reference sequence). CDR3 size: 14 residues.